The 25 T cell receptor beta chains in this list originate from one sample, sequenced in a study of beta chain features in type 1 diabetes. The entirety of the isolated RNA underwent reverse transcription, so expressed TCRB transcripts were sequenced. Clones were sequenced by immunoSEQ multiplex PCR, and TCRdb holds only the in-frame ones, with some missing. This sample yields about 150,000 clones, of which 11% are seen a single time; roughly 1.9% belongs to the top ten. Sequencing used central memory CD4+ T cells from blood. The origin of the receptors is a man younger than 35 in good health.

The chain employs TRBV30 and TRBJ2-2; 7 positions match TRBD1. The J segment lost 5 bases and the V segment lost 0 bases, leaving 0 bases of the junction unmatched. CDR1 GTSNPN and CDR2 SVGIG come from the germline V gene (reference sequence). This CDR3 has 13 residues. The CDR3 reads CAWSVQGTGELFF. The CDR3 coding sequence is TGTGCCTGGAGTGTACAGGGGACCGGGGAGCTGTTTTTT.

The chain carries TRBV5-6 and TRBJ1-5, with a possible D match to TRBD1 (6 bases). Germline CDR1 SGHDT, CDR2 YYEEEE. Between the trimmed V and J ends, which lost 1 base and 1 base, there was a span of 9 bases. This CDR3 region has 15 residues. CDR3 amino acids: CASSLRGASNQPQHF. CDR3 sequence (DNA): TGTGCCAGCAGCTTGAGGGGGGCCAGCAATCAGCCCCAGCATTTT.

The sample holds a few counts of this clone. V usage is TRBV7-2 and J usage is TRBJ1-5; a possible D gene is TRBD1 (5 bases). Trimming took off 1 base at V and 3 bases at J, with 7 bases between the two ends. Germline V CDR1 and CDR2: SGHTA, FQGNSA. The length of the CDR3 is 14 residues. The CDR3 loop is CASSLGQNNQPQHF. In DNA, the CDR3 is TGTGCCAGCAGCTTAGGACAGAACAATCAGCCCCAGCATTTT.

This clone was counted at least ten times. CDR3 bases: TGTGCCAGCAGCTTAGGAGACAGGGAAGTCCAGTTCTTC. As protein: CASSLGDREVQFF. This rearrangement joins TRBV7-2 to TRBJ2-1; 7 bases map to TRBD1. The germline V gene has CDR1 SGHTA and CDR2 FQGNSA. This CDR3 comprises 13 residues. J was trimmed by 13 bases and V by 1 base; bases with no gene match: 7. Full variable domain (outside the CDR3, taken from reference TRBV7-2 and TRBJ2-1): GAGVSQSPSNKVTEKGKDVELRCDPISGHTALYWYRQSLGQGLEFLIYFQGNSAPDKSGLPSDRFSAERTGGSVSTLTIQRTQQEDSAVYLCASSLGDREVQFFGPGTRLTVL.

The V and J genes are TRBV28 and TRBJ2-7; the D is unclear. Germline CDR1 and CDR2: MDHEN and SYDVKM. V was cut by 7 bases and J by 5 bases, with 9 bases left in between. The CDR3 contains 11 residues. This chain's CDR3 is CASTSQNEQYF. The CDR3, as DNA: TGTGCCAGCACCTCACAAAACGAGCAGTACTTC. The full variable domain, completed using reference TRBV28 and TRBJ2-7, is DVKVTQSSRYLVKRTGEKVFLECVQDMDHENMFWYRQDPGLGLRLIYFSYDVKMKEKGDIPEGYSVSREKKERFSLILESASTNQTSMYLCASTSQNEQYFGPGTRLTVT.

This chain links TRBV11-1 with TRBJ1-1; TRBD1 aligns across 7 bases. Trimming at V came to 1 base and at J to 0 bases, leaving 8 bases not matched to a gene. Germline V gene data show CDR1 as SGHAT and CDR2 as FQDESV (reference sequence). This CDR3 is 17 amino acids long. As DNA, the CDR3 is TGTGCCAGCAGCTTAGGGTCACCGGGACAGATGAACACTGAAGCTTTCTTT. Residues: CASSLGSPGQMNTEAFF.

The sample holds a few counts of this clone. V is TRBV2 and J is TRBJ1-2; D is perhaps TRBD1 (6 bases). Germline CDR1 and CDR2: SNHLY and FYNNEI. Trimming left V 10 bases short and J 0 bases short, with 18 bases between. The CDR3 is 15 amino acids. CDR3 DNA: TGTGCCACCCGCCTAGGGGGGGGATCTAACTATGGCTACACCTTC. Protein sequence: CATRLGGGSNYGYTF.

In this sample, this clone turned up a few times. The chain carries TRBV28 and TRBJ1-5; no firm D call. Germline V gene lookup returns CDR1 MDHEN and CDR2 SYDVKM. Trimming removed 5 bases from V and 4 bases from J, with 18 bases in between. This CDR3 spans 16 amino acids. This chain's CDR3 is CASSTPRSRENQPQHF. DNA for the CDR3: TGTGCCAGCAGTACCCCGCGTTCGAGGGAAAATCAGCCCCAGCATTTT.

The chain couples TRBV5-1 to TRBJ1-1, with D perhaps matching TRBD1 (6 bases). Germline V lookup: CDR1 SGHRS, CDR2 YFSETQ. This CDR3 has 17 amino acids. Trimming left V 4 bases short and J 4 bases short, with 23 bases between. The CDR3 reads CASSRAGTTTWGTEAFF. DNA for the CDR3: TGCGCCAGCAGCAGGGCCGGGACAACCACCTGGGGCACTGAAGCTTTCTTT.

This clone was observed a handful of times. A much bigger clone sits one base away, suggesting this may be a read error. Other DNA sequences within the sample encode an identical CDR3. The CDR3 nucleotides are TGTGCCAGCAGCTTAACAGGGGGCACTGAAGCTTTCTTT. Its protein product is CASSLTGGTEAFF. The rearrangement joins TRBV7-2 to TRBJ1-1; 8 bases fit TRBD1. This CDR3 comprises 13 residues. Trimming took 2 bases from V and 4 from J; bases not matched to a gene: 0. Per the germline V gene, CDR1 is SGHTA and CDR2 is FQGNSA. Full variable domain (remainder filled in from reference TRBV7-2 and TRBJ1-1): GAGVSQSPSNKVTEKGKDVELRCDPISGHTALYWYRQSLGQGLEFLIYFQGNSAPDKSGLPSDRFSAERTGGSVSTLTIQRTQQEDSAVYLCASSLTGGTEAFFGQGTRLTVV.

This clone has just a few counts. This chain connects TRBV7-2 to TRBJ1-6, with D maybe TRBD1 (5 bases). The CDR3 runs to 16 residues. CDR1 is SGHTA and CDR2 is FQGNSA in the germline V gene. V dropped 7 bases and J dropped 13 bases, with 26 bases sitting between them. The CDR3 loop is CASTTLDRGGGMPLHF. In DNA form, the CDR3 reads TGTGCCAGCACCACCCTCGATAGGGGTGGGGGAATGCCCCTCCACTTT.

The CDR3 DNA follows: TGCAGCGTTGAAGATTGGGCAGGTCAGCTTTGGTACGAGCAGTACTTC. Translated: CSVEDWAGQLWYEQYF. J is TRBJ2-7 and V is TRBV29-1; no clear D. CDR3 length equals 16 residues. The V gene's germline CDR1 is SQVTM and CDR2 ANQGSEA. Trimming stripped 0 bases from V and 4 bases from J, with 19 bases between.

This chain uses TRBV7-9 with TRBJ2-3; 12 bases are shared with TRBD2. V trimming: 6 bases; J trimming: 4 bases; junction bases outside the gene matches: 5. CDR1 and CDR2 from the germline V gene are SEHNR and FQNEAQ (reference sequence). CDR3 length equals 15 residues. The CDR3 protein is CASSLTSGGPDTQYF. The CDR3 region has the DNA TGTGCCAGCAGTTTGACTAGCGGGGGCCCAGATACGCAGTATTTT.

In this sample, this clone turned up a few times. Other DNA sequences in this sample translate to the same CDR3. CDR3 in DNA: TGCGCCAGCAGCTTCAGCACAGATACGCAGTATTTT. Translation gives CASSFSTDTQYF. V gene TRBV5-1 combines with J gene TRBJ2-3; D is ambiguous. The CDR3 consists of 12 residues. V lost 2 bases and J 0 bases, leaving 1 base between the germline ends. Germline V gene data show CDR1 as SGHRS and CDR2 as YFSETQ. Using reference TRBV5-1 and TRBJ2-3 for the parts outside the CDR3, the full variable domain is KAGVTQTPRYLIKTRGQQVTLSCSPISGHRSVSWYQQTPGQGLQFLFEYFSETQRNKGNFPGRFSGRQFSNSRSEMNVSTLELGDSALYLCASSFSTDTQYFGPGTRLTVL.

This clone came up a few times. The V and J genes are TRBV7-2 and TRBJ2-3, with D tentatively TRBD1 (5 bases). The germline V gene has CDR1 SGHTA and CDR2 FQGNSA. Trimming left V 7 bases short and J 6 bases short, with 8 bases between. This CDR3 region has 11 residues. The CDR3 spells CASTQGDTQYF. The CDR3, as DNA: TGTGCCAGCACCCAGGGTGATACGCAGTATTTT. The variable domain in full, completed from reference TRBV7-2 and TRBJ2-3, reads GAGVSQSPSNKVTEKGKDVELRCDPISGHTALYWYRQSLGQGLEFLIYFQGNSAPDKSGLPSDRFSAERTGGSVSTLTIQRTQQEDSAVYLCASTQGDTQYFGPGTRLTVL.

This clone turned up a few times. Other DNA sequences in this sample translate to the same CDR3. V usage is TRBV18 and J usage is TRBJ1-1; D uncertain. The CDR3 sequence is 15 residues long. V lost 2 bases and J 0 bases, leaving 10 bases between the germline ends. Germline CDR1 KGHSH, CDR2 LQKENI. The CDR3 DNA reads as TGTGCCAGCTCACCAGGGCAAAACATGAACACTGAAGCTTTCTTT. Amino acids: CASSPGQNMNTEAFF.

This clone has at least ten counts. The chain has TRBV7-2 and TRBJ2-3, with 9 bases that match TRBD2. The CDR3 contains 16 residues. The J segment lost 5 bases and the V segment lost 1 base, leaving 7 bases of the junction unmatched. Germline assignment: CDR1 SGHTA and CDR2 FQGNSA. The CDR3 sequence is CASSLELAGRRDTQYF. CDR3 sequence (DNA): TGTGCCAGCAGCTTAGAACTAGCGGGTCGGAGAGATACGCAGTATTTT.

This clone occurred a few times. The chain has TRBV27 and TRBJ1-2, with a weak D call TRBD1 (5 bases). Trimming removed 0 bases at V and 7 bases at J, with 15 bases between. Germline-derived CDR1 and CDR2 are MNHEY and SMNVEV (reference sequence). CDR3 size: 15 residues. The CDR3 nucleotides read TGTGCCAGCAGTTTATCGGGCAGGGTAGTCTTTGGCTACACCTTC. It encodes CASSLSGRVVFGYTF.

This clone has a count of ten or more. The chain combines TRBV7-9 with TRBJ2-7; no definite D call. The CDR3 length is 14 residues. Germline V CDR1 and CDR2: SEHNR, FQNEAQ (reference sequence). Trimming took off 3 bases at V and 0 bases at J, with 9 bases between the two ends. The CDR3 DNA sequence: TGTGCCAGCAGCTTTCAGGCGAGCTCCTACGAGCAGTACTTC. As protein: CASSFQASSYEQYF.

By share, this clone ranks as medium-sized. In DNA form, the CDR3 reads TGTGCCAGCAGCTTGGGGTTAAGCCGCTATAATTCACCCCTCCACTTT. This encodes CASSLGLSRYNSPLHF. The V and J genes are TRBV7-9 and TRBJ1-6; D is ambiguous. The germline gives CDR1 SEHNR, CDR2 FQNEAQ (reference sequence). The CDR3 totals 16 residues. The ends were cut back, 3 bases at V and 3 bases at J, with 12 bases in the middle.

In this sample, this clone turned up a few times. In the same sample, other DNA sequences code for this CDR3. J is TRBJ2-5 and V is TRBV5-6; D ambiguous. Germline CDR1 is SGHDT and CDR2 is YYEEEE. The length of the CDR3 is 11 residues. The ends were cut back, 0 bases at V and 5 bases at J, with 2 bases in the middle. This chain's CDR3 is CASSLDETQYF. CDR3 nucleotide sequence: TGTGCCAGCAGCTTGGACGAGACCCAGTACTTC.

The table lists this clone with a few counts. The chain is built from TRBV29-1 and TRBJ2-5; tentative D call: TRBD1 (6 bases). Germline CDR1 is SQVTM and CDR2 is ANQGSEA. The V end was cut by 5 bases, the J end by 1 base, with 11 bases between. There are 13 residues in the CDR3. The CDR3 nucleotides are TGCAGCGTTATCAGGGGTGGCCAAGAGACCCAGTACTTC. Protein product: CSVIRGGQETQYF. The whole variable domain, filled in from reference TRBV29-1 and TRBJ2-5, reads SAVISQKPSRDICQRGTSLTIQCQVDSQVTMMFWYRQQPGQSLTLIATANQGSEATYESGFVIDKFPISRPNLTFSTLTVSNMSPEDSSIYLCSVIRGGQETQYFGPGTRLLVL.

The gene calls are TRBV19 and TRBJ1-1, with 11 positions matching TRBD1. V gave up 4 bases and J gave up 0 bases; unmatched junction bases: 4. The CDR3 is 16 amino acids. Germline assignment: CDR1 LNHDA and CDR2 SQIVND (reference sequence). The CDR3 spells CASSTPGQGVNTEAFF. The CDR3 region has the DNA TGTGCCAGTAGTACTCCGGGACAGGGGGTGAACACTGAAGCTTTCTTT. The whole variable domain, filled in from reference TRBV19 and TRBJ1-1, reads DGGITQSPKYLFRKEGQNVTLSCEQNLNHDAMYWYRQDPGQGLRLIYYSQIVNDFQKGDIAEGYSVSREKKESFPLTVTSAQKNPTAFYLCASSTPGQGVNTEAFFGQGTRLTVV.

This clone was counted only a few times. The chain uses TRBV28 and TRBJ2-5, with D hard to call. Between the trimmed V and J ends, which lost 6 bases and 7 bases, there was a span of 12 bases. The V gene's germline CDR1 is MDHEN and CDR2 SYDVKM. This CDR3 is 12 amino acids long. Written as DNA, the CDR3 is TGTGCCAGCAGGTCAATCGTCCGGACCCAGTACTTC. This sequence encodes CASRSIVRTQYF.

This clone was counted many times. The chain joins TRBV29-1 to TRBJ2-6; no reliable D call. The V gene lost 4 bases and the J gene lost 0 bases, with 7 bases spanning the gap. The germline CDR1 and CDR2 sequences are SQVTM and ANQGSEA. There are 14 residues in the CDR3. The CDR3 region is CSVGIHSGANVLTF. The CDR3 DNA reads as TGCAGCGTTGGAATACACTCTGGGGCCAACGTCCTGACTTTC. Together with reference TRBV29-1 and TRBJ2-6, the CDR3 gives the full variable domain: SAVISQKPSRDICQRGTSLTIQCQVDSQVTMMFWYRQQPGQSLTLIATANQGSEATYESGFVIDKFPISRPNLTFSTLTVSNMSPEDSSIYLCSVGIHSGANVLTFGAGSRLTVL.